This T cell receptor (beta chain) came from a study of cytomegalovirus exposure and HLA in healthy donors. Nominal health characterized the donors when sampled, though unrecorded immune exposures were likely. Notes on this clone: Its target is unknown.

Trimming shortened V by 1 base and J by 7 bases, and 13 bases separated the two germline ends. CDR1 MDHEN and CDR2 SYDVKM come from the germline V gene. There are 14 residues in the CDR3. Whole-study results and caveats: Relative to the 666-donor mean, N-insertions were reportedly fewer in an Asian-associated ancestry cluster in a later analysis. Another analysis was done later, and it associated around 16,000 TCR beta sequences with HLA alleles at 0.05 false discovery rate.

With 60 Vbeta and 13 Jbeta primers, the PCR was carried out. Repertoires were generated with immunoSEQ multiplex PCR, while TCRdb's copy carries only in-frame clones and drops some. The sample carries 200,000 to 250,000 clones, 65% to 85% recorded once. The sample consisted of PBMCs. The chain uses TRBV28 and TRBJ1-2; D gene unclear. The clonotype was recovered from a woman in her twenties or thirties in good health and CMV-seronegative. CDR3 protein: CASSLFDSFIGYTF. CDR3 bases: TGTGCCAGCAGTTTATTCGACTCTTTCATTGGCTACACCTTC.